Following are 28 T cell receptor beta chains from one sample sequenced in a study of cytomegalovirus exposure and HLA in healthy donors. The PCR made use of 60 Vbeta and 13 Jbeta primers. Sequenced by immunoSEQ multiplex PCR; TCRdb stores in-frame clones only, minus some. This listing includes over 80,000 clones. Sequencing used PBMCs. The receptors stem from a girl under 18 in good health and CMV-seropositive.

The chain carries TRBV5-8 and TRBJ2-3, with 7 positions matching TRBD2. Germline assignment: CDR1 SGHTS and CDR2 YDEGEE. The length of the CDR3 is 13 residues. The V gene end was trimmed by 1 base and the J gene end by 7 bases; junction bases not matched to a gene: 3. The chain's CDR3 is CASSLRGGNTQYF. CDR3 bases: TGTGCCAGCAGCTTGCGCGGGGGAAATACGCAGTATTTT.

J is TRBJ2-7 and V is TRBV6-1; a weak D match, TRBD2 (5 bases). The CDR3 totals 18 residues. V was clipped by 0 bases and J by 3 bases, with 21 bases between them. CDR1 is MNHNS and CDR2 is SASEGT in the germline V gene. The CDR3, as DNA: TGTGCCAGCAGTGAAGCCCCCAGTATACGGGGTACAATCTACGAGCAGTACGTC. Protein: CASSEAPSIRGTIYEQYV.

V usage is TRBV4-3 and J usage is TRBJ2-3; 8 bases are a match to TRBD1. The CDR3 runs to 17 residues. With V trimmed by 0 bases and J by 6 bases, 11 bases remained unmatched. CDR1 and CDR2 from the germline V gene are LGHNA and YSLEER. The CDR3 reads CASSQEVRQGTSDTQYF. CDR3 nucleotides: TGCGCCAGCAGCCAAGAGGTGCGACAGGGGACTTCTGATACGCAGTATTTT.

This rearrangement joins TRBV19 to TRBJ1-2; the match to TRBD1 covers 8 bases. V shed 3 bases, J shed 6 bases, and the junction held 6 bases outside the gene matches. The CDR3 extends over 14 amino acids. Germline loops: CDR1 LNHDA, CDR2 SQIVND (reference sequence). CDR3 sequence: CASSIPGGVNGYTF. The CDR3 DNA follows: TGTGCCAGTAGTATCCCAGGGGGCGTGAATGGCTACACCTTC. Combining the CDR3 with reference TRBV19 and TRBJ1-2 gives the whole variable domain DGGITQSPKYLFRKEGQNVTLSCEQNLNHDAMYWYRQDPGQGLRLIYYSQIVNDFQKGDIAEGYSVSREKKESFPLTVTSAQKNPTAFYLCASSIPGGVNGYTFGSGTRLTVV.

The rearrangement links TRBV18 to TRBJ1-4, with D possibly being TRBD1 (6 bases). Germline V gene sequence: CDR1 KGHSH, CDR2 LQKENI. The ends were cut back, 3 bases at V and 7 bases at J, with 12 bases in the middle. CDR3 length equals 14 residues. CDR3 loop: CASSPKQGGEKLFF. As DNA, the CDR3 is TGTGCCAGCTCACCTAAACAGGGTGGTGAAAAACTGTTTTTT. The whole variable domain, remainder taken from reference TRBV18 and TRBJ1-4, is NAGVMQNPRHLVRRRGQEARLRCSPMKGHSHVYWYRQLPEEGLKFMVYLQKENIIDESGMPKERFSAEFPKEGPSILRIQQVVRGDSAAYFCASSPKQGGEKLFFGSGTQLSVL.

V usage is TRBV28 and J usage is TRBJ1-2; maybe TRBD1 (5 bases). The CDR3 consists of 13 residues. In germline, CDR1 is MDHEN, CDR2 SYDVKM. V lost 2 bases, J lost 2 bases, and 6 bases lay in between. The DNA of the CDR3 is TGTGCCAGCAGTTTAGGGGGGAACTATGGCTACACCTTC. This gives the protein CASSLGGNYGYTF.

A remark on this clone: The junction does not match germline at one end; this may be a read error. V is TRBV7-4 and J is TRBJ1-6; unclear D gene. Germline lookup yields CDR1 SGHVT and CDR2 SQSDAQ. The CDR3 is made up of 11 amino acids. This CDR3 is CARSSSAPLHF. The CDR3 coding sequence is TGTGCCAGAAGCTCCAGTGCACCCCTCCACTTT. Combining the CDR3 with reference TRBV7-4 and TRBJ1-6 gives the whole variable domain GAGVSQSPRYKVAKRGRDVALRCDSISGHVTLYWYRQTLGQGSEVLTYSQSDAQRDKSGRPSGRFSAERPERSVSTLKIQRTEQGDSAVYLCARSSSAPLHFGNGTRLTVT.

The V gene is TRBV6-5, the J gene TRBJ1-2; 7 bases map to TRBD1. V shed 4 bases, J shed 3 bases, and the junction held 11 bases outside the gene matches. CDR3 length equals 16 residues. The germline V gene has CDR1 MNHEY and CDR2 SVGAGI. The CDR3 nucleotides are TGTGCCAGCAGTTTCCTGCGGAGGGGGCCGGACTATGGCTACACCTTC. The encoded protein is CASSFLRRGPDYGYTF.

The rearrangement links TRBV30 to TRBJ2-1, with 12 bases fitting TRBD2. The CDR3 is made up of 18 amino acids. J was trimmed by 1 base and V by 2 bases; bases with no gene match: 9. Germline CDR1 and CDR2: GTSNPN and SVGIG (reference sequence). Here the CDR3 reads CAWSISSGGAGSYNEQFF. For the CDR3, the DNA is TGTGCCTGGAGTATCTCTAGCGGGGGGGCCGGATCCTACAATGAGCAGTTCTTC.

The V and J genes are TRBV2 and TRBJ1-3, with a tentative D call TRBD1 (6 bases). This CDR3 contains 17 residues. Germline V CDR1 and CDR2: SNHLY, FYNNEI. V was clipped by 6 bases and J by 0 bases, with 18 bases between them. The CDR3 DNA reads as TGTGCCAGCAGCGAACAGGGTACGCCTGCCTCTGGAAACACCATATATTTT. This translates into CASSEQGTPASGNTIYF.

The chain recombines TRBV7-8 with TRBJ2-7; 7 bases fit TRBD2. V dropped 4 bases and J dropped 6; count of bases not matched to a gene: 6. The CDR3 totals 13 residues. The germline V gene encodes CDR1 SGHVS and CDR2 FQNEAQ. The CDR3 here is CASSSAGVGEQYV. The CDR3 DNA sequence: TGTGCCAGCAGCTCGGCGGGGGTAGGCGAGCAGTACGTC.

The V gene is TRBV4-3, the J gene TRBJ2-1; 8 bases are shared with TRBD1. Germline trimming cut 0 bases from V and 9 bases from J; bases unmatched to any gene: 16. Germline assignment: CDR1 LGHNA and CDR2 YSLEER. The CDR3 is 18 residues long. The CDR3 region is CASSQDRQGAGGAGEQFF. CDR3 nucleotides: TGCGCCAGCAGCCAAGATCGGCAGGGGGCAGGGGGCGCGGGTGAGCAGTTCTTC.

The chain carries TRBV4-1 and TRBJ2-7, with 9 bases fitting TRBD1. The CDR3 loop spans 15 amino acids. The germline gives CDR1 MGHRA, CDR2 YSYEKL. Trimming at V came to 3 bases and at J to 4 bases, leaving 7 bases not matched to a gene. CDR3 bases: TGCGCCAGCAGCCAGGGTAACAGGGGGCTGTACGAGCAGTACTTC. This gives the protein CASSQGNRGLYEQYF.

The CDR3 protein is CASSYSFQGAAYEQYF. For the CDR3, the DNA is TGTGCCAGCAGTTACTCGTTCCAGGGGGCAGCCTACGAGCAGTACTTC. This chain joins TRBV6-5 and TRBJ2-7, with 8 bases identical to TRBD1. The CDR3 has 16 residues. Germline V gene sequence: CDR1 MNHEY, CDR2 SVGAGI. The junction had 6 bases not matched to a gene; V was cut back by 0 bases and J by 2 bases.

The chain combines TRBV6-1 with TRBJ1-2, with D perhaps TRBD1 (5 bases). CDR1 MNHNS and CDR2 SASEGT come from the germline V gene. The CDR3 consists of 13 residues. Trimming removed 3 bases from V and 7 bases from J, with 12 bases in between. In DNA, the CDR3 is TGTGCCAGCAGTGATCTGCAGGGAACTGGCTACACCTTC. Its translation: CASSDLQGTGYTF.

The chain uses TRBV29-1 and TRBJ2-5, with TRBD2 matching 9 bases. Per germline, CDR1 SQVTM and CDR2 ANQGSEA. Trimming cost V 6 bases and J 6 bases; bases outside gene matches: 5. CDR3 length equals 12 residues. The CDR3 loop is CSVGLATQTQYF. In DNA, the CDR3 is TGCAGCGTCGGACTAGCGACTCAGACCCAGTACTTC.

The chain uses TRBV4-3 and TRBJ1-2, with a possible D match to TRBD1 (6 bases). There are 14 residues in the CDR3. Germline CDR1 reads LGHNA; CDR2 reads YSLEER. The germline V and J ends were trimmed by 1 base and 6 bases, with 12 bases remaining between them. CDR3 region: CASSQVGTSNGYTF. The CDR3 nucleotides read TGCGCCAGCAGCCAAGTTGGGACATCCAATGGCTACACCTTC.

Frequency places this clone as medium-sized. This chain connects TRBV28 to TRBJ2-7; 8 positions agree with TRBD1. In germline, CDR1 is MDHEN, CDR2 SYDVKM. This CDR3 contains 15 residues. V gave up 6 bases and J gave up 3 bases; unmatched junction bases: 10. The CDR3 loop reads CASSSPDRGFYEQYV. In nucleotides, the CDR3 is TGTGCCAGCAGCTCCCCCGACAGGGGTTTCTACGAGCAGTACGTC.

The rearrangement uses TRBV28 and TRBJ1-2, with a weak D call TRBD1 (5 bases). This CDR3 contains 14 residues. The V and J ends lost 3 bases and 0 bases respectively, with 8 bases between them. Germline V gene lookup returns CDR1 MDHEN and CDR2 SYDVKM. The CDR3 DNA reads TGTGCCAGCAGTTTCGACAGCACTAACTATGGCTACACCTTC. Its translation is CASSFDSTNYGYTF.

The V and J genes are TRBV30 and TRBJ1-1; D unresolved. Looked up from germline, CDR1 is GTSNPN and CDR2 is SVGIG (reference sequence). CDR3 size: 11 residues. V was trimmed by 8 bases and J by 4 bases, leaving 11 bases between them. CDR3 protein: CARLEGTEAFF. Here the CDR3 DNA reads TGTGCCCGTCTCGAGGGCACTGAAGCTTTCTTT.

The rearrangement joins TRBV27 to TRBJ2-5; 10 bases match TRBD2. CDR1 and CDR2 (germline): MNHEY, SMNVEV (reference sequence). The CDR3 runs 14 residues. V lost 5 bases and J lost 5; bases outside the gene matches: 5. This chain's CDR3 is CASSRSGGRETQYF. CDR3 nucleotides: TGTGCCAGCAGTCGTAGCGGGGGGCGGGAGACCCAGTACTTC.

The genes are TRBV30 and TRBJ1-5; tentatively, D is TRBD1 (5 bases). Deletions cut 0 bases from V and 6 bases from J, with 9 bases between. The CDR3 is made up of 13 amino acids. Germline lookup yields CDR1 GTSNPN and CDR2 SVGIG (reference sequence). CDR3 loop: CAWSVGRGQPQHF. The CDR3 coding sequence is TGTGCCTGGAGTGTGGGGAGGGGTCAGCCCCAGCATTTT.

The chain combines TRBV28 with TRBJ1-2; TRBD1 matches at 7 bases. Germline V gene lookup returns CDR1 MDHEN and CDR2 SYDVKM. V gave up 4 bases and J gave up 3 bases; unmatched junction bases: 2. The CDR3 spans 13 residues. The CDR3 here is CASSSGTDYGYTF. The CDR3, as DNA: TGTGCCAGCAGTTCTGGGACAGACTATGGCTACACCTTC.

V and J are TRBV5-6 and TRBJ1-6, with D perhaps TRBD1 (5 bases). The ends were cut back, 4 bases at V and 12 bases at J, with 11 bases in the middle. The V gene's germline CDR1 is SGHDT and CDR2 YYEEEE. The CDR3 spans 12 residues. CDR3 loop: CASSQRRGPLHF. In DNA form, the CDR3 reads TGTGCCAGCAGCCAACGAAGGGGACCCCTCCACTTT.

The chain employs TRBV4-1 and TRBJ2-3; D might be TRBD2 (5 bases). V dropped 0 bases and J dropped 6 bases, with 10 bases sitting between them. This CDR3 has 14 residues. Germline V gives CDR1 MGHRA, CDR2 YSYEKL. The CDR3 region has the DNA TGCGCCAGCAGCCAAGATAGGCTAGCTGATACGCAGTATTTT. This encodes CASSQDRLADTQYF.

The chain joins TRBV5-1 to TRBJ2-5; 8 nucleotides align to TRBD1. Germline loops: CDR1 SGHRS, CDR2 YFSETQ. The ends lost 4 bases at V and 4 bases at J; junction bases unmatched: 3. The CDR3 is 13 amino acids. The CDR3 DNA reads as TGCGCCAGCAGCGCAGGGGGCGGAGAGACCCAGTACTTC. It translates to CASSAGGGETQYF.

The gene calls are TRBV7-3 and TRBJ2-5; 11 nucleotides agree with TRBD2. The CDR3 runs 15 residues. With 5 bases clipped from V and 3 bases from J, the junction kept 5 bases outside the gene matches. The germline V gene has CDR1 SGHTA and CDR2 FQGTGA. CDR3 loop: CASSNLAGGEETQYF. DNA of the CDR3: TGTGCCAGCAGCAACTTAGCGGGGGGGGAAGAGACCCAGTACTTC.

The genes are TRBV9 and TRBJ2-1, with 9 bases lining up with TRBD1. V shed 4 bases and J 5 bases; nucleotides not matched to a gene: 4. The V gene's germline CDR1 is SGDLS and CDR2 YYNGEE. The CDR3 has 14 residues. CDR3 coding DNA: TGTGCCAGCAGCCGGGACAGGGAGGACAATGAGCAGTTCTTC. It is translated as CASSRDREDNEQFF.